These 32 T cell receptor beta chains were all obtained from the same sample, sequenced in a study of cytotoxic CD8 clonotypes in ibrutinib-treated CLL. The repertoire was sequenced with immunoSEQ multiplex PCR; TCRdb's copy has only in-frame clones and lacks some. The repertoire holds roughly 14,000 clones, with around 68% as singletons. The specimen was PBMCs, collected before ibrutinib treatment. All receptors come from a human donor with chronic lymphocytic leukemia.

The chain couples TRBV28 to TRBJ1-1, with D perhaps TRBD1 (5 bases). The germline V gene encodes CDR1 MDHEN and CDR2 SYDVKM. CDR3 length: 15 residues. The germline V and J ends were trimmed by 3 bases and 0 bases, with 11 bases remaining between them. The CDR3 DNA is TGTGCCAGCAGTTTCGCAGGGCCCTTGAACACTGAAGCTTTCTTT. It encodes CASSFAGPLNTEAFF.

This clone was counted a few times. The chain combines TRBV6-5 with TRBJ2-5; D is ambiguous. The CDR3 runs 13 residues. Germline CDR1 reads MNHEY; CDR2 reads SVGAGI. V was pared by 6 bases and J by 4 bases, with 12 bases between. The CDR3 DNA is TGTGCCAGCAGCCCCGTCCGAGGAGAGACCCAGTACTTC. This encodes CASSPVRGETQYF.

This clone was seen a single time. This chain connects TRBV30 to TRBJ2-5, with D possibly being TRBD2 (7 bases). CDR1 GTSNPN and CDR2 SVGIG come from the germline V gene (reference sequence). V lost 0 bases and J lost 2, with 10 bases in between. The CDR3 loop spans 14 amino acids. The CDR3: CAWSVGGAQETQYF. CDR3 sequence (DNA): TGTGCCTGGAGTGTAGGGGGGGCTCAAGAGACCCAGTACTTC.

The chain employs TRBV11-3 and TRBJ2-2; possibly TRBD2 for D (5 bases). V lost 1 base to trimming and J lost 6 bases, with 9 bases between them. The CDR3 spans 14 residues. Germline assignment: CDR1 SGHNT and CDR2 YENEEA. The CDR3 coding sequence is TGTGCCAGCAGCTTAGGGGAGTCGGCCGGGGAGCTGTTTTTT. Its protein is CASSLGESAGELFF.

In this sample, this clone turned up once. The V call is TRBV5-1, the J call TRBJ2-7; TRBD2 agrees at 12 bases. This CDR3 contains 15 residues. The ends lost 4 bases at V and 3 bases at J; junction bases unmatched: 5. CDR1 is SGHRS, CDR2 YFSETQ, per germline. CDR3 nucleotide sequence: TGCGCCAGCAGCCCGGGGGGACTAGCGGGCTACGAGCAGTACTTC. It codes for CASSPGGLAGYEQYF.

This clone was seen a few times. V usage is TRBV6-5 and J usage is TRBJ2-2, with 12 bases aligning to TRBD2. Germline-derived CDR1 and CDR2 are MNHEY and SVGAGI. The CDR3 is made up of 14 amino acids. V lost 10 bases and J lost 7; bases outside the gene matches: 7. The CDR3 nucleotides read TGTGCCACCCGACTAGCGGGAGCTGTCGGGGAGCTGTTTTTT. It is translated as CATRLAGAVGELFF.

V usage is TRBV9 and J usage is TRBJ2-6; D is unresolved. The V end lost 0 bases, the J end lost 3 bases, and 1 base lay between the germline ends. The CDR3 runs to 13 residues. Germline V CDR1 and CDR2: SGDLS, YYNGEE. This CDR3 is CASSVVGANVLTF. The DNA of the CDR3 is TGTGCCAGCAGCGTAGTTGGGGCCAACGTCCTGACTTTC.

This rearrangement joins TRBV5-1 to TRBJ2-5; the D is unclear. V lost 6 bases to trimming and J lost 5 bases, with 17 bases between them. The CDR3 runs 14 residues. Germline CDR1 is SGHRS and CDR2 is YFSETQ. The CDR3, as DNA: TGCGCCAGCACCCGGACCAGCGAGGAGGAGACCCAGTACTTC. Amino acids: CASTRTSEEETQYF.

This clone was counted a few times. The chain combines TRBV19 with TRBJ1-5, with D maybe TRBD1 (5 bases). This CDR3 comprises 13 residues. Germline CDR1 reads LNHDA; CDR2 reads SQIVND (reference sequence). The V end lost 7 bases, the J end lost 9 bases, and 16 bases lay between the germline ends. The CDR3 sequence: CASTTGPGVPQHF. CDR3 sequence (DNA): TGTGCCAGTACGACCGGGCCGGGGGTGCCCCAGCATTTT.

V is TRBV7-2 and J is TRBJ1-1; D is unresolved. V lost 1 base and J lost 2, with 5 bases in between. Germline CDR1 and CDR2: SGHTA and FQGNSA. The CDR3 spans 13 residues. CDR3 sequence reads: CASSLGQNTEAFF. The CDR3 DNA sequence: TGTGCCAGCAGCTTAGGGCAAAACACTGAAGCTTTCTTT.

This clone is a singleton in its sample. The V and J genes are TRBV19 and TRBJ1-3; D gene uncertain. Deletions cut 3 bases from V and 2 bases from J, with 8 bases between. The CDR3 totals 14 residues. In germline, CDR1 is LNHDA, CDR2 SQIVND (reference sequence). Written as DNA, the CDR3 is TGTGCCAGTAGTATGGAGACGGCTGGAAACACCATATATTTT. This encodes CASSMETAGNTIYF. The variable domain in full, completed from reference TRBV19 and TRBJ1-3, reads DGGITQSPKYLFRKEGQNVTLSCEQNLNHDAMYWYRQDPGQGLRLIYYSQIVNDFQKGDIAEGYSVSREKKESFPLTVTSAQKNPTAFYLCASSMETAGNTIYFGEGSWLTVV.

The chain is built from TRBV6-5 and TRBJ2-1, with D possibly TRBD2 on 6 matching bases. The length of the CDR3 is 14 residues. V was clipped by 5 bases and J by 5 bases, with 13 bases between them. Per germline, CDR1 MNHEY and CDR2 SVGAGI. DNA for the CDR3: TGTGCCAGCAGTGATAGCGGAAATCACAATGAGCAGTTCTTC. The encoded protein is CASSDSGNHNEQFF.

The chain links TRBV7-9 to TRBJ1-1, with 7 nucleotides matching TRBD1. V was clipped by 8 bases and J by 4 bases; unmatched bases: 7. The CDR3 spans 13 residues. Germline CDR1 reads SEHNR; CDR2 reads FQNEAQ (reference sequence). The CDR3 loop reads CASGTTGVTEAFF. The CDR3 DNA reads as TGTGCCAGCGGAACAACAGGGGTCACTGAAGCTTTCTTT.

The CDR3 reads CASSAGDLETQYF. The CDR3 DNA sequence: TGCGCCAGCAGTGCGGGGGATTTGGAGACCCAGTACTTC. V usage is TRBV10-2 and J usage is TRBJ2-5, with D maybe TRBD2 (6 bases). The CDR3 covers 13 residues. Germline lookup yields CDR1 WSHSY and CDR2 SAAADI. V was trimmed by 4 bases and J by 5 bases, leaving 11 bases between them.

This clone was observed once. V usage is TRBV7-6 and J usage is TRBJ2-5, with 13 bases matching TRBD2. Germline loops: CDR1 SGHVS, CDR2 FNYEAQ. The length of the CDR3 is 14 residues. V shed 5 bases, J shed 5 bases, and the junction held 2 bases outside the gene matches. The CDR3 DNA sequence: TGTGCCAGCAGCAAACTAGCGGGGGGGGAGACCCAGTACTTC. This translates into CASSKLAGGETQYF.

This clone was seen more than once but under ten times. The chain combines TRBV7-2 with TRBJ1-1; no clear D. The V gene lost 6 bases and the J gene lost 3 bases, with 11 bases spanning the gap. The CDR3 consists of 13 residues. Looked up from germline, CDR1 is SGHTA and CDR2 is FQGNSA. Here the CDR3 DNA reads TGTGCCAGCAGTCACGGACGGTACACTGAAGCTTTCTTT. Protein product: CASSHGRYTEAFF.

J is TRBJ2-1 and V is TRBV6-1; D gene ambiguous. Germline values: CDR1 MNHNS, CDR2 SASEGT. Trimming took 5 bases from V and 10 from J, leaving 12 bases between them. This CDR3 has 12 amino acids. The CDR3 nucleotides read TGTGCCAGCAGTCCCCTATGGCGGGAGCAGTTCTTC. Translating it yields CASSPLWREQFF.

This clone has a handful of counts. The V gene is TRBV7-2, the J gene TRBJ1-2; TRBD1 is a possible D gene (5 bases). CDR1 SGHTA and CDR2 FQGNSA come from the germline V gene. V was shortened by 4 bases and J by 2 bases, with 8 bases between the two germline ends. The CDR3 totals 13 residues. Here the CDR3 reads CASSWGGNYGYTF. CDR3 nucleotide sequence: TGTGCCAGCAGCTGGGGCGGGAACTATGGCTACACCTTC.

The CDR3 here is CATSRELSRDSYTEAFF. The CDR3 DNA is TGTGCCACCAGCAGAGAACTGAGCAGGGATTCTTACACTGAAGCTTTCTTT. The chain employs TRBV15 and TRBJ1-1; maybe TRBD1 (5 bases). This CDR3 has 17 residues. Per germline, CDR1 LNHNV and CDR2 YYDKDF (reference sequence). Trimming pared 0 bases from V and 3 bases from J, leaving 17 bases between.

This clone has only one observation. The chain combines TRBV19 with TRBJ2-5, with a weak D call TRBD2 (6 bases). Germline values: CDR1 LNHDA, CDR2 SQIVND (reference sequence). V was pared by 1 base and J by 4 bases, with 10 bases between. The CDR3 runs 14 residues. As DNA, the CDR3 is TGTGCCAGTAGTATAGGGTCCGGGAGAGAGACCCAGTACTTC. It yields the protein CASSIGSGRETQYF.

The chain couples TRBV27 to TRBJ1-1; 12 bases are shared with TRBD1. CDR3 length equals 16 residues. Germline-derived CDR1 and CDR2 are MNHEY and SMNVEV (reference sequence). The V and J ends lost 4 bases and 3 bases, in that order; junction bases with no gene match: 6. The CDR3 protein is CASSWGQGAWYTEAFF. CDR3 bases: TGTGCCAGCAGTTGGGGACAGGGGGCTTGGTACACTGAAGCTTTCTTT.

Here the CDR3 DNA reads TGTGCCAGTAGTATTGCCCCGGGACTCGACTATGGCTACACCTTC. As protein: CASSIAPGLDYGYTF. The chain is built from TRBV19 and TRBJ1-2, with D maybe TRBD1 (5 bases). From germline, CDR1 is LNHDA and CDR2 SQIVND (reference sequence). V was shortened by 3 bases and J by 3 bases, with 14 bases between the two germline ends. There are 15 residues in the CDR3.

The rearrangement uses TRBV7-6 and TRBJ1-1; 7 nucleotides align to TRBD1. The CDR3 is made up of 11 amino acids. Germline lookup yields CDR1 SGHVS and CDR2 FNYEAQ. V gave up 6 bases and J gave up 7 bases; unmatched junction bases: 2. CDR3 DNA: TGTGCCAGCAGGAACAGGGGTGAAGCTTTCTTT. Translated: CASRNRGEAFF.

V gene TRBV6-4 combines with J gene TRBJ2-6; weak D call: TRBD1 (6 bases). Between the trimmed V and J ends, which lost 3 bases and 0 bases, there was a span of 9 bases. The CDR3 is 16 residues long. CDR1 and CDR2 (germline): MRHNA, SNTAGT. CDR3 DNA: TGTGCCAGCAGTGAGGGGGCGGCCTCTGGGGCCAACGTCCTGACTTTC. Translated, it gives CASSEGAASGANVLTF.

The chain recombines TRBV19 with TRBJ1-2; 7 bases are a match to TRBD1. The CDR3 runs to 16 residues. Losses at the gene ends were 4 bases for V and 0 bases for J; bases not matched to a gene: 8. Looked up from germline, CDR1 is LNHDA and CDR2 is SQIVND (reference sequence). This chain's CDR3 is CASSNLPGQSNYGYTF. The CDR3 DNA reads TGTGCCAGTAGTAATCTTCCGGGACAGTCTAACTATGGCTACACCTTC.

CDR3 loop: CASSVDLGTDTQYF. For the CDR3, the DNA is TGTGCCAGCAGCGTGGATCTTGGCACAGATACGCAGTATTTT. The gene calls are TRBV9 and TRBJ2-3; no clear D. The CDR3 loop spans 14 amino acids. The V and J ends lost 2 bases and 1 base respectively, with 8 bases between them. CDR1 is SGDLS and CDR2 is YYNGEE in the germline V gene.

The chain employs TRBV7-9 and TRBJ1-1, with a tentative D call TRBD1 (5 bases). CDR3 size: 14 residues. The V and J ends lost 1 base and 5 bases respectively, with 11 bases between them. Germline V gene sequence: CDR1 SEHNR, CDR2 FQNEAQ (reference sequence). CDR3 amino acids: CASSLGGVATEAFF. In DNA form, the CDR3 reads TGTGCCAGCAGCTTAGGGGGGGTGGCAACTGAAGCTTTCTTT.

The chain is built from TRBV6-5 and TRBJ1-5, with D hard to call. The CDR3 runs to 14 residues. In germline, CDR1 is MNHEY, CDR2 SVGAGI. Trimming left V 4 bases short and J 2 bases short, with 9 bases between. The CDR3 DNA is TGTGCCAGCAGTTTGGGGTGGGGCAATCAGCCCCAGCATTTT. Encoded protein: CASSLGWGNQPQHF.

This clone has a handful of counts. The chain joins TRBV10-3 to TRBJ1-4; D is unclear. Trimming stripped 6 bases from V and 8 bases from J, with 13 bases between. Per germline, CDR1 ENHRY and CDR2 SYGVKD. CDR3 length equals 13 residues. The DNA of the CDR3 is TGTGCCATCAGGGGCAGTTTGGGAGAAAAACTGTTTTTT. It translates to CAIRGSLGEKLFF.

This chain links TRBV6-4 with TRBJ2-1; D might be TRBD1 (6 bases). Germline V CDR1 and CDR2: MRHNA, SNTAGT. Trimming pared 5 bases from V and 6 bases from J, leaving 11 bases between. The CDR3 is 13 residues long. CDR3 residues: CASSTDRANEQFF. The CDR3 nucleotides read TGTGCCAGCAGTACGGACAGAGCCAATGAGCAGTTCTTC.

The gene calls are TRBV19 and TRBJ2-4; 13 bases line up with TRBD2. The CDR3 loop spans 19 amino acids. With 5 bases clipped from V and 1 base from J, the junction kept 11 bases outside the gene matches. CDR1 is LNHDA and CDR2 is SQIVND in the germline V gene (reference sequence). Here the CDR3 reads CASSPRGTSGVGAKNIQYF. The CDR3 DNA is TGTGCCAGTAGTCCCAGAGGGACTAGCGGGGTGGGGGCCAAAAACATTCAGTACTTC.

The rearrangement uses TRBV7-8 and TRBJ2-5; the match to TRBD2 covers 9 bases. Germline V gives CDR1 SGHVS, CDR2 FQNEAQ. The V and J ends lost 8 bases and 5 bases, in that order; junction bases with no gene match: 12. CDR3 length: 15 residues. The CDR3 nucleotides are TGTGCCAGCGGGGCTAGCGGGGCCTGGGGGGAGACCCAGTACTTC. This gives the protein CASGASGAWGETQYF. The full variable domain, completed using reference TRBV7-8 and TRBJ2-5, is GAGVSQSPRYKVAKRGQDVALRCDPISGHVSLFWYQQALGQGPEFLTYFQNEAQLDKSGLPSDRFFAERPEGSVSTLKIQRTQQEDSAVYLCASGASGAWGETQYFGPGTRLLVL.